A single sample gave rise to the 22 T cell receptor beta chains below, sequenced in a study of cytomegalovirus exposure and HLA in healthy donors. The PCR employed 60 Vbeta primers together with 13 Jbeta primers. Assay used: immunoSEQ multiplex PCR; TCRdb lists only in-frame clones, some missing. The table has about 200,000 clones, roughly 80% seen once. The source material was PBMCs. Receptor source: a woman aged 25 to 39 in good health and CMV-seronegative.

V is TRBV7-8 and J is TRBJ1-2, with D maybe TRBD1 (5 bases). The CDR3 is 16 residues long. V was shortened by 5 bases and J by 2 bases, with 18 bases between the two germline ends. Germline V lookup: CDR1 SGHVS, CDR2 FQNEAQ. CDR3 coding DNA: TGTGCCAGCAGCCCGGACGGGGGGAAAGGGAACTATGGCTACACCTTC. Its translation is CASSPDGGKGNYGYTF.

The CDR3 is CASSPKEGSSTDTQYF. The CDR3 region has the DNA TGTGCCAGCAGCCCGAAAGAGGGATCTAGCACAGATACGCAGTATTTT. V gene TRBV7-9 combines with J gene TRBJ2-3; perhaps TRBD2 as D (5 bases). Germline CDR1 is SEHNR and CDR2 is FQNEAQ (reference sequence). The CDR3 has 16 amino acids. Trimming cost V 5 bases and J 0 bases, with 15 bases left between them.

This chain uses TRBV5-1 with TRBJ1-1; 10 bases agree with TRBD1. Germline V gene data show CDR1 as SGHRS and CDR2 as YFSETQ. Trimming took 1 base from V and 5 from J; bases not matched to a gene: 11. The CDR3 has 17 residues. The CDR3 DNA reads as TGCGCCAGCAGCTTGTTTGCCGCCGGGACAGGGGCTACTGAAGCTTTCTTT. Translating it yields CASSLFAAGTGATEAFF.

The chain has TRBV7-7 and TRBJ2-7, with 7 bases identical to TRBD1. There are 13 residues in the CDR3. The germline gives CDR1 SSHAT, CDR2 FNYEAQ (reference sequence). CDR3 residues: CASASGQTTEQYF. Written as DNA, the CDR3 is TGTGCTAGCGCCTCGGGACAGACCACCGAGCAGTACTTC.

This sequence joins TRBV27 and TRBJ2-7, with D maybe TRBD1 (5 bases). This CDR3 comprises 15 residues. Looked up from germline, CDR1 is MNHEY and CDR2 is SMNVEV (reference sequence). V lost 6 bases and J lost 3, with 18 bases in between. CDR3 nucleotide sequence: TGTGCCAGCAGCTTGGTGTCCAGGGCCCACTACGAGCAGTACTTC. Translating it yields CASSLVSRAHYEQYF.

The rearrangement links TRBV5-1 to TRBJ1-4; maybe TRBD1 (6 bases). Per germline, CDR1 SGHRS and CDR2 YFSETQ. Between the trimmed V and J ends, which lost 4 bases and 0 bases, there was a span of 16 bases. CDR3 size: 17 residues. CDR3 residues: CASSGPVGAPTNEKLFF. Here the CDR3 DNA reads TGCGCCAGCAGCGGCCCCGTGGGGGCACCAACTAATGAAAAACTGTTTTTT.

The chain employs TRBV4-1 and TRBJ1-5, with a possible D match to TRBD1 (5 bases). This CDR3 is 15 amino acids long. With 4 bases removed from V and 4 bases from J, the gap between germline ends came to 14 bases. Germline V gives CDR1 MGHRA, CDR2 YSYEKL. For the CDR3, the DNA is TGCGCCAGCAGCCCTCGGGACTTAAAAAATCAGCCCCAGCATTTT. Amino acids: CASSPRDLKNQPQHF.

The CDR3 sequence: CATSSRGTGEYEQYF. The CDR3 nucleotides are TGTGCCACGTCCTCTCGGGGGACAGGGGAATACGAGCAGTACTTC. V gene TRBV27 combines with J gene TRBJ2-7; 10 positions agree with TRBD1. The CDR3 extends over 15 amino acids. CDR1 is MNHEY and CDR2 is SMNVEV in the germline V gene (reference sequence). Unmatched junction bases numbered 13, after V lost 10 bases and J lost 4 bases.

CDR3 bases: TGTGCCAGCAGCCCCGGGGGGGGCAATCAGCCCCAGCATTTT. Its protein is CASSPGGGNQPQHF. This chain links TRBV9 with TRBJ1-5; maybe TRBD1 (5 bases). The CDR3 spans 14 residues. V lost 4 bases to trimming and J lost 2 bases, with 10 bases between them. The germline V gene encodes CDR1 SGDLS and CDR2 YYNGEE.

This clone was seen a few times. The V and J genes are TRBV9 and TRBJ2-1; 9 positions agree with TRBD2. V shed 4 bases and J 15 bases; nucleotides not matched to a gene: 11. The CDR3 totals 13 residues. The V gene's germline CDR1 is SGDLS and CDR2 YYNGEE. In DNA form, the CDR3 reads TGTGCCAGCAGCCTTAGTAGCGGGAGCGCCCCGTTCTTC. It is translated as CASSLSSGSAPFF.

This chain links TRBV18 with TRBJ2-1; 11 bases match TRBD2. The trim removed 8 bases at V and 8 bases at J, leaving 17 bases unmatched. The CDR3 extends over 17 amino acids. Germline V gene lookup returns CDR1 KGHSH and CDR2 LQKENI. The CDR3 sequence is CASPGPGTSGGRDEQFF. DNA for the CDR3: TGTGCCAGCCCAGGTCCCGGGACTAGCGGAGGGAGGGATGAGCAGTTCTTC. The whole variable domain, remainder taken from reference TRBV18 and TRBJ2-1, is NAGVMQNPRHLVRRRGQEARLRCSPMKGHSHVYWYRQLPEEGLKFMVYLQKENIIDESGMPKERFSAEFPKEGPSILRIQQVVRGDSAAYFCASPGPGTSGGRDEQFFGPGTRLTVL.

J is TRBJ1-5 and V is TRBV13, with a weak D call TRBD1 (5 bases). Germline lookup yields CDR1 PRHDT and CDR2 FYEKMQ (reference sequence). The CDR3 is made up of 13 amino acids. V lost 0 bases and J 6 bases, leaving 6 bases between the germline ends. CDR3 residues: CASSLGQVQPQHF. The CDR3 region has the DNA TGTGCCAGCAGCTTAGGACAGGTTCAGCCCCAGCATTTT.

The CDR3, as DNA: TGTGCCAGCAGTCAGGATTCTAACGAGCAGTACTTC. Its translation is CASSQDSNEQYF. The gene calls are TRBV27 and TRBJ2-7, with D unclear. In germline, CDR1 is MNHEY, CDR2 SMNVEV (reference sequence). V dropped 5 bases and J dropped 5 bases, with 10 bases sitting between them. The CDR3 is 12 residues long.

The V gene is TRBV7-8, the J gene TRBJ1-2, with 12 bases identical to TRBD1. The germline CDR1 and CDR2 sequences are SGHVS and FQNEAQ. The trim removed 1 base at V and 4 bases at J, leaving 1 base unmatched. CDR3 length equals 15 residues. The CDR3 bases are TGTGCCAGCAGCTTAGGGGACAGGGGGCTCTATGGCTACACCTTC. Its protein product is CASSLGDRGLYGYTF.

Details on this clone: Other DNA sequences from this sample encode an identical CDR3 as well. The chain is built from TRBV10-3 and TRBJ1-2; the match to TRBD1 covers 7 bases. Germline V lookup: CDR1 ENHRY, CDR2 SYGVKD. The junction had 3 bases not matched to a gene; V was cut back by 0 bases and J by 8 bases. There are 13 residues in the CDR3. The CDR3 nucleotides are TGTGCCATCAGTGAGTCGCAAGGGGGCGGCTACACCTTC. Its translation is CAISESQGGGYTF.

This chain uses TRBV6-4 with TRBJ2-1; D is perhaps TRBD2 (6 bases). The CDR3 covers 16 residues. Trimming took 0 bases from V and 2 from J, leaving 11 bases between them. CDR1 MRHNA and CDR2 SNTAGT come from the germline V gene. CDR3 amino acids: CASSDSIGRAYNEQFF. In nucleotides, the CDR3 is TGTGCCAGCAGTGACTCCATCGGGAGAGCCTACAATGAGCAGTTCTTC.

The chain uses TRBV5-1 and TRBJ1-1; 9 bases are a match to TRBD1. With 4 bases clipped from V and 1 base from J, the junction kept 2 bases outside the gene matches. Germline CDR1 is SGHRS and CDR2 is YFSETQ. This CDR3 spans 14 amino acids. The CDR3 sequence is CASSEQGANTEAFF. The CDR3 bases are TGCGCCAGCAGCGAACAGGGGGCGAACACTGAAGCTTTCTTT.

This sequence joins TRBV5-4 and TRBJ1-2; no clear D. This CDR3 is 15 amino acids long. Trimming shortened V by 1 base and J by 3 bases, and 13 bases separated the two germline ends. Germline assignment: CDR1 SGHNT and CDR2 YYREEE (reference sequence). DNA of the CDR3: TGTGCCAGCAGCTTGCTAAGGATAGCGGACTATGGCTACACCTTC. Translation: CASSLLRIADYGYTF.

The CDR3 nucleotides are TGCGCCAGCAGTTCGATACCGGGACAGGGCGCTCGAAACACCATATATTTT. Protein: CASSSIPGQGARNTIYF. The chain carries TRBV5-1 and TRBJ1-3, with 9 bases matching TRBD1. CDR3 length: 17 residues. Germline V CDR1 and CDR2: SGHRS, YFSETQ. The V segment lost 5 bases and the J segment 5 bases; nucleotides outside the gene matches: 14.

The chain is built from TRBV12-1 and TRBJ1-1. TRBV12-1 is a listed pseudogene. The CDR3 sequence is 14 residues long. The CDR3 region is CASIVKLSGTEAFF. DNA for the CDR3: TGTGCCAGCATCGTTAAGTTGAGCGGCACTGAAGCTTTCTTT.

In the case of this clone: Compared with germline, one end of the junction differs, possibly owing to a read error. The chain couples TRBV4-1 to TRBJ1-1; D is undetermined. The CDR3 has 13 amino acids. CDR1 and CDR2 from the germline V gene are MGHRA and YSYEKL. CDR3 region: CASSHPRNSEAFF. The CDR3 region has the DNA TGCGCCAGCAGCCATCCGAGGAACTCTGAAGCTTTCTTT.

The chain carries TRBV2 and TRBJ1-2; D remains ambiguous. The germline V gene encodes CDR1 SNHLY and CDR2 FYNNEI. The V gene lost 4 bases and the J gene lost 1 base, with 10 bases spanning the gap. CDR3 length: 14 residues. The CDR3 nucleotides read TGTGCCAGCAGTGCCGGCAGGAATAACTATGGCTACACCTTC. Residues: CASSAGRNNYGYTF. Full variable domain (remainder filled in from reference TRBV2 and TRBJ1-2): EPEVTQTPSHQVTQMGQEVILRCVPISNHLYFYWYRQILGQKVEFLVSFYNNEISEKSEIFDDQFSVERPDGSNFTLKIRSTKLEDSAMYFCASSAGRNNYGYTFGSGTRLTVV.